This T cell receptor beta chain was captured in a study of identical twins' blood T cells. Study-level information: About 6 alpha and about 6 beta libraries together yielded 54 million or so reads.

Six healthy women, forming three identical twin pairs, donated samples. Original data processing: Clonotypes per individual ranged from about 85,000 to nearly 500,000. One entry per CDR3 protein results from TCRdb running MiXCR on the 5' RACE reads. TCRdb, not the authors, supplied the V and J calls. This table holds 350,000 to 400,000 distinct CDR3 sequences, over 25% found once. The receptor was isolated from a woman aged 18-55 years in good health. The specimen was PBMCs.

For the CDR3, the DNA is TGCAGCGTTGGGTCAGGAGCGGGAGGGTTATACGAGCAGTACTTC. It yields the protein CSVGSGAGGLYEQYF. This chain links TRBV29-1 with TRBJ2-7; 10 bases fit TRBD2. Trimming removed 4 bases from V and 4 bases from J; junction bases left unmatched: 10. CDR1 SQVTM and CDR2 ANQGSEA come from the germline V gene. The CDR3 contains 15 residues.